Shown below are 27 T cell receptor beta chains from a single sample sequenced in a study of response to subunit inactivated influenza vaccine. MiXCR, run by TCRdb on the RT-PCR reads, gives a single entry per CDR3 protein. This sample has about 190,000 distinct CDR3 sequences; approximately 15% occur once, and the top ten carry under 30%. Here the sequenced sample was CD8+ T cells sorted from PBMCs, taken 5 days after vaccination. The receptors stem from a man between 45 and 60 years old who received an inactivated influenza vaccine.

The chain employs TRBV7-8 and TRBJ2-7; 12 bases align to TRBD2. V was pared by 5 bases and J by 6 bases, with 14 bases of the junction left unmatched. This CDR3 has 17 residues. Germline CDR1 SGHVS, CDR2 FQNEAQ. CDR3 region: CASSPGLAGLLMSEQYF. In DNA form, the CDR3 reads TGTGCCAGCAGCCCCGGACTAGCGGGGTTATTAATGAGCGAGCAGTACTTC.

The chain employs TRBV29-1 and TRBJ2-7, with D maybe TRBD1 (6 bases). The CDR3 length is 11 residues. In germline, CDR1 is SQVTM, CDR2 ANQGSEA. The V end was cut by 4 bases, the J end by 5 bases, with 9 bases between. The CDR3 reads CSVVYRDEQYF. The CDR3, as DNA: TGCAGCGTTGTGTACAGGGACGAGCAGTACTTC.

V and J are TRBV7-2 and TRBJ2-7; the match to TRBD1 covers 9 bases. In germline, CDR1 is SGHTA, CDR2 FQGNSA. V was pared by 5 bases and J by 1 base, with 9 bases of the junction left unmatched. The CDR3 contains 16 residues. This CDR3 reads CASSDTWTGVSYEQYF. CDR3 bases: TGTGCCAGCAGCGACACTTGGACAGGGGTTTCCTACGAGCAGTACTTC.

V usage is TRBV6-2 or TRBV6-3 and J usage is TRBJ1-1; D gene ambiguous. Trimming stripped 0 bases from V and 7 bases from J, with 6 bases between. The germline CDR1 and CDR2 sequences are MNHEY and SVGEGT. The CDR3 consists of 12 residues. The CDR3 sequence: CASSYSGNEAFF. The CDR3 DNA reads TGTGCCAGCAGTTACTCAGGGAATGAAGCTTTCTTT.

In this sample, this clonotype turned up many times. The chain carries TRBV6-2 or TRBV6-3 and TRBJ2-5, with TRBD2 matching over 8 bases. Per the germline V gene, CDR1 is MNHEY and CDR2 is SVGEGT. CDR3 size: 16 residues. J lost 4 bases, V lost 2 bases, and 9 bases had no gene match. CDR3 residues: CASSYRLAGFGETQYF. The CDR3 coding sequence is TGTGCCAGCAGTTACCGTTTAGCGGGGTTCGGAGAGACCCAGTACTTC.

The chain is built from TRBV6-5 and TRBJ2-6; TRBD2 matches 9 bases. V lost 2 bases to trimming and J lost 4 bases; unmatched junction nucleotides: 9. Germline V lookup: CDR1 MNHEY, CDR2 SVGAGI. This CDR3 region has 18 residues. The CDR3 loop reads CASSYPTAGGPGANVLTF. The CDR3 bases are TGTGCCAGCAGTTACCCCACAGCGGGAGGACCCGGGGCCAACGTCCTGACTTTC.

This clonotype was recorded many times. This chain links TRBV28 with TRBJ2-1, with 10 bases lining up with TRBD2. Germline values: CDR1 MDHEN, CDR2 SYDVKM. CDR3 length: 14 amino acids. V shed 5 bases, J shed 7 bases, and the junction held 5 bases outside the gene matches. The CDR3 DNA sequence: TGTGCCAGCAGTCTAGCGGGAGTCGAGAATGAGCAGTTCTTC. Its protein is CASSLAGVENEQFF.

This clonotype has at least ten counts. CDR3 nucleotides: TGTGCCAGCAGTTCTGGGGCCAACGTCCTGACTTTC. It codes for CASSSGANVLTF. The chain combines TRBV5-6 with TRBJ2-6; D is ambiguous. V dropped 5 bases and J dropped 1 base, with 1 base sitting between them. This CDR3 has 12 residues. Germline V gene data show CDR1 as SGHDT and CDR2 as YYEEEE.

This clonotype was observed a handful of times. In DNA, the CDR3 is TGTGCCAGCTCGGGAGCGGGAGGAACAGATACGCAGTATTTT. It codes for CASSGAGGTDTQYF. The chain is built from TRBV25-1 and TRBJ2-3; TRBD2 aligns across 9 bases. V trimming: 8 bases; J trimming: 3 bases; junction bases outside the gene matches: 6. Germline CDR1 reads MGHDK; CDR2 reads SYGVNS. The CDR3 is 14 amino acids.

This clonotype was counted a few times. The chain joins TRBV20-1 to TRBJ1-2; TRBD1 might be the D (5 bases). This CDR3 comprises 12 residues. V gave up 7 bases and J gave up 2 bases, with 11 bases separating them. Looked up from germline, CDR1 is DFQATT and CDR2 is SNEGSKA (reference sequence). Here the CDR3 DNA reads TGCAGTGTCAGACCAGGGAACTATGGCTACACCTTC. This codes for CSVRPGNYGYTF.

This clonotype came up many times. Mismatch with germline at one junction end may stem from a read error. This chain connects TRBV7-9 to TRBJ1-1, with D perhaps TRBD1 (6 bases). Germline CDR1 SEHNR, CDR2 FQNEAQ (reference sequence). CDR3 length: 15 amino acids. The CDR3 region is CASSLARQANTEAFF. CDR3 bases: TGTGCCAGCAGCCTAGCCAGACAGGCTAACACTGAAGCTTTCTTT.

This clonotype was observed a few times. This CDR3 reads CATAGTPAYNEQFF. CDR3 coding DNA: TGTGCCACGGCCGGGACTCCCGCCTACAATGAGCAGTTCTTC. J is TRBJ2-1 and V is TRBV10-3, with TRBD2 as a possible D gene (6 bases). The V end lost 10 bases, the J end lost 2 bases, and 15 bases lay between the germline ends. The CDR3 is made up of 14 amino acids. Germline CDR1 is ENHRY and CDR2 is SYGVKD.

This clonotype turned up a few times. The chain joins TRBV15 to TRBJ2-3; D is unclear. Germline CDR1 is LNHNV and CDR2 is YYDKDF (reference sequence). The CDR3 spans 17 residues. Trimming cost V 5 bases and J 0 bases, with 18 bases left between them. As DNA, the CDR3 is TGTGCCACCAGCTTAAGTAGAACCTCCCTAAGCACAGATACGCAGTATTTT. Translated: CATSLSRTSLSTDTQYF.

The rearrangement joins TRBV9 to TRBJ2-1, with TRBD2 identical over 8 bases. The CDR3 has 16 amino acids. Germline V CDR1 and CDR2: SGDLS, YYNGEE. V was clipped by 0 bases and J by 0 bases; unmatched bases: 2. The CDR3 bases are TGTGCCAGCAGCGTAGGAGCGGGAGACTCCTACAATGAGCAGTTCTTC. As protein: CASSVGAGDSYNEQFF.

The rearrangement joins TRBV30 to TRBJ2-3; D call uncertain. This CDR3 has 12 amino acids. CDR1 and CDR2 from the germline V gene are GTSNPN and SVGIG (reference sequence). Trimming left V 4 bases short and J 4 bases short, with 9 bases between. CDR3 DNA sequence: TGTGCCTGGAAGGAAGGTTCAGATACGCAGTATTTT. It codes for CAWKEGSDTQYF.

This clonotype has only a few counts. This CDR3 is CASSKYSGTFTEAFF. The CDR3 region has the DNA TGTGCCAGCAGTAAATACTCCGGGACCTTCACTGAAGCTTTCTTT. The genes are TRBV6-2 or TRBV6-3 and TRBJ1-1; D possibly corresponds to TRBD1 (5 bases). Per germline, CDR1 MNHEY and CDR2 SVGEGT. Trimming stripped 5 bases from V and 4 bases from J, with 17 bases between. The CDR3 covers 15 residues.

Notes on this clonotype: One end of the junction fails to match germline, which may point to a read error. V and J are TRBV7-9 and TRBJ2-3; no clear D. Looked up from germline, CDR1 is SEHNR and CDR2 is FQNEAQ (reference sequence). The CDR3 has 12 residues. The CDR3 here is CGSSLAPDTQYF. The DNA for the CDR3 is TGTGGCAGCAGCTTGGCCCCAGATACGCAGTATTTT.

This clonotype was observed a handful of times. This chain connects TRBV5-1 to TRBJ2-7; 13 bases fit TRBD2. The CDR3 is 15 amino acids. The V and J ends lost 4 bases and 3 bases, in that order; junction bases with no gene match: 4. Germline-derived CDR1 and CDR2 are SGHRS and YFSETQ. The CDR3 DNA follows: TGCGCCAGCAGCATAGGACTAGCGGGAGTCTACGAGCAGTACTTC. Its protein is CASSIGLAGVYEQYF.

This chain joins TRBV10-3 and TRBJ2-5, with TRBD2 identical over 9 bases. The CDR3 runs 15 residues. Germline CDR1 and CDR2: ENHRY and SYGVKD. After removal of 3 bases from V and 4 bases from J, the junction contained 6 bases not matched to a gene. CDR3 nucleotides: TGTGCCATCAGTGAAGGCGGGGGGGTAGGAGAGACCCAGTACTTC. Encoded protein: CAISEGGGVGETQYF.

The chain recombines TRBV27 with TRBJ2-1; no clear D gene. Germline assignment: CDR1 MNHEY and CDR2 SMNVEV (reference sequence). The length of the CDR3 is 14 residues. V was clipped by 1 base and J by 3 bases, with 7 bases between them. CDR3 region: CASSLFPGYNEQFF. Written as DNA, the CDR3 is TGTGCCAGCAGTTTATTCCCAGGCTACAATGAGCAGTTCTTC.

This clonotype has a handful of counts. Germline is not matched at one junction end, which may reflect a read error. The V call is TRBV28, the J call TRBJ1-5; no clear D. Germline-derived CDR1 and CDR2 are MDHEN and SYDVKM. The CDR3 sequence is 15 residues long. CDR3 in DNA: TGTGCCAGCAGATTATCGACGGAGAGCAATCAGCCCCAGCATTTT. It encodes CASRLSTESNQPQHF.

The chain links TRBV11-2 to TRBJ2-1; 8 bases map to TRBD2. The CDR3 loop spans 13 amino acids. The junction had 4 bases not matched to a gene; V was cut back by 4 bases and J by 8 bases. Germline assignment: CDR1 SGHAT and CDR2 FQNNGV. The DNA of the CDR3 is TGTGCCAGCAGCTCCGGACTAGCCTATGAGCAGTTCTTC. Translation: CASSSGLAYEQFF.

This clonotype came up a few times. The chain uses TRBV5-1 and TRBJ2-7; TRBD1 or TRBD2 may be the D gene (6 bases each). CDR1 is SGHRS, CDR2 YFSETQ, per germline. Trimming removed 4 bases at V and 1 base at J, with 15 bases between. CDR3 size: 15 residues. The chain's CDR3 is CASSGGTSPSYEQYF. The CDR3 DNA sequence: TGCGCCAGCAGCGGCGGGACAAGTCCTTCCTACGAGCAGTACTTC.

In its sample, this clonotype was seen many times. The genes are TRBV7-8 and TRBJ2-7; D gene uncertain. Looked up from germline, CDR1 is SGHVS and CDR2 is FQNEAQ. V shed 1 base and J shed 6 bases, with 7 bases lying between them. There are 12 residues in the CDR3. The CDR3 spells CASSLDGREQYF. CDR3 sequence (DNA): TGTGCCAGCAGCTTAGACGGGCGCGAGCAGTACTTC. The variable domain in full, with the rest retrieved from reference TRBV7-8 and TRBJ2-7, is GAGVSQSPRYKVAKRGQDVALRCDPISGHVSLFWYQQALGQGPEFLTYFQNEAQLDKSGLPSDRFFAERPEGSVSTLKIQRTQQEDSAVYLCASSLDGREQYFGPGTRLTVT.

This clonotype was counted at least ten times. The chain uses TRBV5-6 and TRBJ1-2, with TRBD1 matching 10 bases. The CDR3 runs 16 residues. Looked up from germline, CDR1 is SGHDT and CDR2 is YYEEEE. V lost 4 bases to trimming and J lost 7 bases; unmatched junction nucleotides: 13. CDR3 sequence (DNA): TGTGCCAGCAGCGACGCCGGGACAGGGGACATCTTTGGCTACACCTTC. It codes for CASSDAGTGDIFGYTF. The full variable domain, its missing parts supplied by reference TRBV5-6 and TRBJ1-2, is DAGVTQSPTHLIKTRGQQVTLRCSPKSGHDTVSWYQQALGQGPQFIFQYYEEEERQRGNFPDRFSGHQFPNYSSELNVNALLLGDSALYLCASSDAGTGDIFGYTFGSGTRLTVV.

CDR3 sequence: CASSPQRGPQHF. The CDR3 DNA is TGTGCCAGCAGTCCCCAACGGGGGCCCCAGCATTTT. The genes are TRBV28 and TRBJ1-5; no clear D. Germline CDR1 is MDHEN and CDR2 is SYDVKM. This CDR3 region has 12 residues. V was cut by 5 bases and J by 9 bases, with 11 bases left in between.

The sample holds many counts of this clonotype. DNA for the CDR3: TGTGCCAGCAGCTTCGGGACATCATATGAGCAGTTCTTC. It codes for CASSFGTSYEQFF. J is TRBJ2-1 and V is TRBV11-2; maybe TRBD1 (6 bases). Germline lookup yields CDR1 SGHAT and CDR2 FQNNGV. Trimming stripped 3 bases from V and 8 bases from J, with 11 bases between. The CDR3 has 13 residues. Drawing the rest from reference TRBV11-2 and TRBJ2-1, the complete variable domain is EAGVAQSPRYKIIEKRQSVAFWCNPISGHATLYWYQQILGQGPKLLIQFQNNGVVDDSQLPKDRFSAERLKGVDSTLKIQPAKLEDSAVYLCASSFGTSYEQFFGPGTRLTVL.